This entry lists 9 T cell receptor beta chains sequenced from one sample in a study of T cells in Graves' hyperthyroidism and ophthalmopathy. RNA transcripts gave rise to amplified TCR beta CDR3 regions. Researchers ran a first-round RT-PCR on the TCR CDR3 using the HTBI primer set. In TCRdb, the multiplex PCR reads were re-called with MiXCR into one record per CDR3 protein. The table has almost 250,000 distinct CDR3 sequences, roughly a quarter seen once. The sample taken for sequencing was blood. The receptors here all came from a woman aged 40 to 50 with Graves' ophthalmopathy.

This clonotype was observed at least ten times. The chain uses TRBV6-1 and TRBJ2-5; D may be TRBD1 or TRBD2 (5 bases each). The CDR3 loop spans 13 amino acids. CDR1 is MNHNS and CDR2 is SASEGT in the germline V gene. V was clipped by 4 bases and J by 5 bases, with 11 bases between them. This CDR3 is CASSVTGAETQYF. The CDR3 coding sequence is TGTGCCAGCAGTGTGACCGGGGCGGAGACCCAGTACTTC.

Only a few counts were recorded for this clonotype. The chain joins TRBV6-1 to TRBJ1-2; D is undetermined. V was trimmed by 3 bases and J by 4 bases, leaving 15 bases between them. Germline V CDR1 and CDR2: MNHNS, SASEGT. CDR3 size: 15 residues. The CDR3 DNA sequence: TGTGCCAGCAGTGACAAATGGGAGGGCGGCTATGGCTACACCTTC. Amino acid sequence: CASSDKWEGGYGYTF.

This clonotype was counted a few times. Sequence at one end of the junction differs from germline and may be a read error. The rearrangement uses TRBV4-1 and TRBJ1-2; perhaps TRBD1 as D (5 bases). The CDR3 consists of 14 residues. Germline values: CDR1 MGHRA, CDR2 YSYEKL. CDR3 bases: TGCGCCAGCAGCCTTATCCGGGACGGGCACGGCTACATCTTC. Translation gives CASSLIRDGHGYIF.

This clonotype was detected ten times or more. The chain couples TRBV6-5 to TRBJ2-2, with 8 bases matching TRBD1. The CDR3 loop spans 15 amino acids. Germline V gene data show CDR1 as MNHEY and CDR2 as SVGAGI. J lost 5 bases, V lost 2 bases, and 4 bases had no gene match. This CDR3 reads CASSYGQGSTGELFF. CDR3 nucleotide sequence: TGTGCCAGCAGTTACGGACAGGGTAGTACCGGGGAGCTGTTTTTT.

The rearrangement links TRBV12-3 or TRBV12-4 to TRBJ2-5; possible D gene TRBD1, 6 bases. This CDR3 comprises 15 residues. Trimming stripped 3 bases from V and 3 bases from J, with 14 bases between. As DNA, the CDR3 is TGTGCCAGCAGTTTGACGGGGCAGGGGAAAGAGACCCAGTACTTC. Residues: CASSLTGQGKETQYF.

This clonotype has a count of ten or more. CDR3 residues: CASSLEGRDYEQYF. CDR3 DNA sequence: TGTGCCAGCAGCTTAGAGGGCAGGGACTACGAGCAGTACTTC. The gene calls are TRBV11-2 and TRBJ2-7, with a weak D call TRBD1 (5 bases). CDR1 SGHAT and CDR2 FQNNGV come from the germline V gene. The CDR3 runs 14 residues. Deletions cut 0 bases from V and 3 bases from J, with 9 bases between.

This clonotype was seen only once. The genes are TRBV12-3 or TRBV12-4 and TRBJ1-5; D is undetermined. V lost 6 bases to trimming and J lost 1 base, with 7 bases between them. This CDR3 is built from 13 residues. CDR3 region: CASSAGSNQPQHF. In DNA form, the CDR3 reads TGTGCCAGCAGCGCCGGAAGCAATCAGCCCCAGCATTTT.

This clonotype was counted at least ten times. The chain links TRBV20-1 to TRBJ1-5, with 7 nucleotides matching TRBD1. V lost 6 bases to trimming and J lost 1 base; unmatched junction nucleotides: 3. Germline V CDR1 and CDR2: DFQATT, SNEGSKA (reference sequence). The CDR3 is 13 amino acids. This CDR3 is CSAQGVSNQPQHF. The DNA of the CDR3 is TGCAGTGCCCAGGGGGTGAGCAATCAGCCCCAGCATTTT.

V usage is TRBV6-1 and J usage is TRBJ2-7; D is perhaps TRBD2 (6 bases). Germline lookup yields CDR1 MNHNS and CDR2 SASEGT. The CDR3 totals 15 residues. V shed 6 bases and J shed 0 bases, with 15 bases lying between them. The CDR3 reads CASSEVRESSYEQYF. CDR3 coding DNA: TGTGCCAGCAGCGAGGTACGGGAGAGCTCCTACGAGCAGTACTTC.